The T cell receptor (beta chain) under discussion was sequenced for a study of T cell responses to AZD1222 COVID-19 vaccine. Overall study results and limits: Only after the peak T cell response were repertoires sampled. Spike-specific TCR repertoires showed rising breadth and depth after two AZD1222 doses. Clonal diversity was possibly underestimated, and the donors were mostly white British, with more females. Spike was spanned by vaccine-associated CD4 TCRs, which were dominant at 160-218 and 743-854.

Germline V gene lookup returns CDR1 LGHNA and CDR2 YNFKEQ. The CDR3 consists of 13 residues. Deletions cut 1 base from V and 8 bases from J, with 11 bases between. This clone is a singleton in its sample. Its matching antigen is unknown. Repertoires were generated with immunoSEQ multiplex PCR, while TCRdb's copy carries only in-frame clones and drops some. Of roughly 53,000 clones listed, roughly 85% are singletons. The rearrangement uses TRBV4-2 and TRBJ1-1; D is unclear. Source: peripheral blood, taken on day 0 of MenACWY control vaccination. This receptor was obtained from an adult in good health. The CDR3 region has the DNA TGTGCCAGCAGCCAAGCCCTCGCTCTGGAAGCTTTCTTT. Translated, it gives CASSQALALEAFF.